One and the same sample provided the 30 T cell receptor beta chains below, sequenced in a study of blood T cell repertoires in COVID-19. The protocol was immunoSEQ multiplex PCR, while the TCRdb copy is restricted to in-frame clones and leaves out a portion. The profile shows over 70,000 clones, approximately 76% of them singletons. The sample comprised peripheral blood. The receptors stem from a man in his 70s with active or convalescent COVID-19.

The V call is TRBV7-8, the J call TRBJ1-1; D is undetermined. The CDR3 sequence is 14 residues long. Germline CDR1 reads SGHVS; CDR2 reads FQNEAQ. V lost 1 base and J 2 bases, leaving 8 bases between the germline ends. The CDR3 is CASSLVSLNTEAFF. CDR3 DNA sequence: TGTGCCAGCAGCTTAGTTAGCTTAAACACTGAAGCTTTCTTT. The complete variable domain, with remaining parts taken from reference TRBV7-8 and TRBJ1-1, reads GAGVSQSPRYKVAKRGQDVALRCDPISGHVSLFWYQQALGQGPEFLTYFQNEAQLDKSGLPSDRFFAERPEGSVSTLKIQRTQQEDSAVYLCASSLVSLNTEAFFGQGTRLTVV.

The rearrangement joins TRBV10-3 to TRBJ1-2, with D possibly TRBD1 on 5 matching bases. Trimming cost V 0 bases and J 8 bases, with 16 bases left between them. Germline V lookup: CDR1 ENHRY, CDR2 SYGVKD. CDR3 length: 15 amino acids. CDR3 loop: CAISESLGPKVGYTF. The CDR3, as DNA: TGTGCCATCAGTGAGTCATTGGGGCCCAAGGTGGGCTACACCTTC.

This clone has more than one count but fewer than ten. The chain combines TRBV7-9 with TRBJ1-1; 9 nucleotides match TRBD1. The germline V gene has CDR1 SEHNR and CDR2 FQNEAQ (reference sequence). This CDR3 has 15 residues. J gave up 10 bases and V 1 base, and 10 bases lay outside the gene matches. Written as DNA, the CDR3 is TGTGCCAGCAGCTTAGGCGGACAGGGGAATAGGAGAGCTTTCTTT. Protein product: CASSLGGQGNRRAFF.

This clone was detected a few times. This sequence joins TRBV5-6 and TRBJ2-5, with 7 bases matching TRBD1. The CDR3 has 15 amino acids. V trimming: 4 bases; J trimming: 1 base; junction bases outside the gene matches: 7. Germline V gene lookup returns CDR1 SGHDT and CDR2 YYEEEE. CDR3 bases: TGTGCCAGCAGCGGAACAGGGGCCGCCCAAGAGACCCAGTACTTC. It specifies CASSGTGAAQETQYF.

This clone was recorded once. This chain uses TRBV19 with TRBJ1-4; no definite D call. V shed 3 bases and J shed 7 bases, with 12 bases lying between them. The CDR3 extends over 14 amino acids. CDR1 and CDR2 from the germline V gene are LNHDA and SQIVND (reference sequence). CDR3 nucleotides: TGTGCCAGTAGTATCTGGGAGAGAGGTGAAAAACTGTTTTTT. It encodes CASSIWERGEKLFF.

The V call is TRBV2, the J call TRBJ2-1, with 7 bases matching TRBD2. V lost 5 bases to trimming and J lost 9 bases; unmatched junction nucleotides: 13. The CDR3 totals 15 residues. Germline CDR1 is SNHLY and CDR2 is FYNNEI. The CDR3 DNA reads TGTGCCAGCAGTCCGAAGAGGACTAGTTCGGTTGAGCAGTTCTTC. Translating gives CASSPKRTSSVEQFF.

J is TRBJ1-3 and V is TRBV6-5; TRBD1 aligns across 7 bases. CDR3 size: 12 residues. CDR1 MNHEY and CDR2 SVGAGI come from the germline V gene. The DNA for the CDR3 is TGTGGAACCGGGACAGATGGAAACACCATATATTTT. It specifies CGTGTDGNTIYF.

V and J are TRBV6-5 and TRBJ1-1; TRBD1 is a possible D gene (6 bases). V was clipped by 5 bases and J by 1 base, with 14 bases between them. The CDR3 loop spans 15 amino acids. Germline values: CDR1 MNHEY, CDR2 SVGAGI. The CDR3 loop is CASSRTAGTNTEAFF. In nucleotides, the CDR3 is TGTGCCAGCAGTAGGACAGCCGGAACGAACACTGAAGCTTTCTTT.

The V call is TRBV5-1, the J call TRBJ1-2, with D maybe TRBD1 (5 bases). From germline, CDR1 is SGHRS and CDR2 YFSETQ. The V end lost 2 bases, the J end lost 7 bases, and 9 bases lay between the germline ends. This CDR3 is built from 12 residues. The CDR3 region is CASSLDSAGYTF. CDR3 nucleotide sequence: TGCGCCAGCAGCTTAGACAGTGCTGGCTACACCTTC.

The chain recombines TRBV6-5 with TRBJ1-5, with D possibly being TRBD1 (5 bases). Germline CDR1 and CDR2: MNHEY and SVGAGI. There are 14 residues in the CDR3. V lost 8 bases, J lost 8 bases, and 19 bases lay in between. The CDR3 DNA is TGTGCCAGCCTATCGGGGGGTCGCAGGGAGCCCCAGCATTTT. It encodes CASLSGGRREPQHF.

The chain employs TRBV5-6 and TRBJ2-5, with D possibly matching TRBD2 (6 bases). V gave up 2 bases and J gave up 3 bases, with 11 bases separating them. Per the germline V gene, CDR1 is SGHDT and CDR2 is YYEEEE. The CDR3 sequence is 14 residues long. CDR3 nucleotides: TGTGCCAGCAGCTTAGGAGGGGTGGAAGAGACCCAGTACTTC. As protein: CASSLGGVEETQYF.

The chain uses TRBV10-1 and TRBJ2-7; D possibly corresponds to TRBD2 (5 bases). Germline V gives CDR1 WNHNN, CDR2 SYGVQD (reference sequence). This CDR3 is 13 amino acids long. Deletions cut 8 bases from V and 3 bases from J, with 14 bases between. CDR3 nucleotides: TGCGCCAGCTCACCGACGGGAAACTACGAGCAGTACTTC. This codes for CASSPTGNYEQYF.

In DNA, the CDR3 is TGTGCCAGCAGTTACCATCGTGAGGGCACTGAAGCTTTCTTT. Protein: CASSYHREGTEAFF. The J gene is TRBJ1-1, the V gene TRBV6-5; D gene unclear. This CDR3 comprises 14 residues. V dropped 2 bases and J dropped 4 bases, with 11 bases sitting between them. Per germline, CDR1 MNHEY and CDR2 SVGAGI.

In its sample, this clone was seen a few times. The J gene is TRBJ2-5, the V gene TRBV7-9; D uncertain. Germline V CDR1 and CDR2: SEHNR, FQNEAQ (reference sequence). V lost 1 base, J lost 5 bases, and 8 bases lay in between. The CDR3 totals 13 residues. Here the CDR3 reads CASSLERGETQYF. CDR3 DNA sequence: TGTGCCAGCAGCTTAGAGCGCGGTGAGACCCAGTACTTC.

The chain is built from TRBV28 and TRBJ1-2; possibly TRBD1 for D (5 bases). The V end lost 6 bases, the J end lost 3 bases, and 11 bases lay between the germline ends. CDR1 is MDHEN and CDR2 is SYDVKM in the germline V gene. The CDR3 has 13 amino acids. Written as DNA, the CDR3 is TGTGCCAGCAGGGTTCAGGGCCACTATGGCTACACCTTC. This codes for CASRVQGHYGYTF.

V and J are TRBV29-1 and TRBJ2-3; 13 bases match TRBD2. There are 14 residues in the CDR3. Germline V lookup: CDR1 SQVTM, CDR2 ANQGSEA. The trim removed 5 bases at V and 11 bases at J, leaving 10 bases unmatched. The CDR3 loop is CSVQLAGGPGMQYF. CDR3 coding DNA: TGCAGCGTTCAACTAGCGGGGGGGCCGGGAATGCAGTATTTT.

This chain links TRBV6-5 with TRBJ1-6; TRBD1 matches at 9 bases. V gave up 6 bases and J gave up 8 bases; unmatched junction bases: 8. The CDR3 runs 15 residues. Germline lookup yields CDR1 MNHEY and CDR2 SVGAGI. Written as DNA, the CDR3 is TGTGCCAGCAGCGCTCCACAGGGGGCCCATTCACCCCTCCACTTT. Protein: CASSAPQGAHSPLHF.

The chain recombines TRBV7-9 with TRBJ1-4; no firm D call. The CDR3 contains 12 residues. Trimming stripped 1 base from V and 6 bases from J, with 3 bases between. The germline CDR1 and CDR2 sequences are SEHNR and FQNEAQ (reference sequence). CDR3 in amino acids: CASSLVDEKLFF. CDR3 sequence (DNA): TGTGCCAGCAGCTTAGTCGATGAAAAACTGTTTTTT.

The chain combines TRBV5-1 with TRBJ2-2, with 9 bases identical to TRBD2. The CDR3 has 15 residues. The germline V gene encodes CDR1 SGHRS and CDR2 YFSETQ. Unmatched junction bases numbered 8, after V lost 6 bases and J lost 5 bases. The CDR3 spells CASTERGAGTGELFF. CDR3 in DNA: TGCGCCAGCACGGAGCGGGGGGCCGGGACCGGGGAGCTGTTTTTT.

The CDR3 coding sequence is TGTGCCAGCAGTCCAGGGGCCGCCTGGCTTGGCTACACCTTC. Translated, it gives CASSPGAAWLGYTF. The chain employs TRBV28 and TRBJ1-2, with D possibly matching TRBD1 (6 bases). Germline CDR1 MDHEN, CDR2 SYDVKM. Trimming took 5 bases from V and 7 from J, leaving 17 bases between them. The CDR3 runs 14 residues.

The CDR3 here is CASSLSGLRGYTF. For the CDR3, the DNA is TGTGCCAGCAGTTTATCCGGACTGAGGGGCTACACCTTC. The J gene is TRBJ1-2, the V gene TRBV12-3 or TRBV12-4; D not certain. This CDR3 has 13 amino acids. Trimming shortened V by 2 bases and J by 8 bases, and 12 bases separated the two germline ends.

The chain is built from TRBV3-1 (or the pseudogene TRBV3-2) and TRBJ1-6, with unresolved D. CDR1 is LGHDT, CDR2 YNNKEL, per germline (reference sequence). V lost 5 bases, J lost 0 bases, and 8 bases lay in between. This CDR3 contains 15 residues. CDR3 amino acids: CASSLQSSYNSPLHF. The DNA for the CDR3 is TGTGCCAGCAGCTTACAAAGCTCCTATAATTCACCCCTCCACTTT.

This clone was counted only a few times. The V and J genes are TRBV10-3 and TRBJ1-2; no reliable D call. The CDR3 runs 11 residues. Germline V gene lookup returns CDR1 ENHRY and CDR2 SYGVKD. The ends were cut back, 3 bases at V and 6 bases at J, with 5 bases in the middle. The DNA of the CDR3 is TGTGCCATCAGTGATTCAAATGGCTACACCTTC. Protein product: CAISDSNGYTF.

The chain couples TRBV11-2 to TRBJ2-7; 9 positions agree with TRBD2. With V trimmed by 1 base and J by 8 bases, 6 bases remained unmatched. The length of the CDR3 is 14 residues. CDR1 and CDR2 from the germline V gene are SGHAT and FQNNGV. The DNA for the CDR3 is TGTGCCAGCAGCTTAGGACGAGCGGGGGGTCAGCAGTACTTC. Its protein is CASSLGRAGGQQYF.

This chain connects TRBV19 to TRBJ1-1, with 9 nucleotides matching TRBD1. There are 14 residues in the CDR3. Looked up from germline, CDR1 is LNHDA and CDR2 is SQIVND (reference sequence). Here the CDR3 reads CVQNTGGGNTEAFF. The CDR3 nucleotides read TGTGTCCAGAACACAGGGGGCGGGAACACTGAAGCTTTCTTT. The variable domain in full, with the rest retrieved from reference TRBV19 and TRBJ1-1, is DGGITQSPKYLFRKEGQNVTLSCEQNLNHDAMYWYRQDPGQGLRLIYYSQIVNDFQKGDIAEGYSVSREKKESFPLTVTSAQKNPTAFYLCVQNTGGGNTEAFFGQGTRLTVV.

The rearrangement links TRBV11-2 to TRBJ2-7; TRBD1 aligns across 7 bases. This CDR3 contains 13 residues. CDR1 is SGHAT and CDR2 is FQNNGV in the germline V gene. J lost 6 bases, V lost 0 bases, and 2 bases had no gene match. Here the CDR3 reads CASSLDRGTEQYF. In nucleotides, the CDR3 is TGTGCCAGCAGCTTAGACAGGGGGACCGAGCAGTACTTC.

This rearrangement joins TRBV5-6 to TRBJ1-3; D possibly corresponds to TRBD1 (6 bases). CDR1 SGHDT and CDR2 YYEEEE come from the germline V gene. V lost 3 bases, J lost 5 bases, and 15 bases lay in between. CDR3 length equals 15 residues. This CDR3 is CASSSTGNARNTIYF. The CDR3 DNA follows: TGTGCCAGCAGCTCCACAGGGAATGCAAGAAACACCATATATTTT.

The table lists this clone with a count of one. This chain joins TRBV6-1 and TRBJ1-6, with 9 bases that match TRBD1. The V gene end was trimmed by 1 base and the J gene end by 8 bases; junction bases not matched to a gene: 9. The CDR3 spans 17 residues. CDR1 and CDR2 (germline): MNHNS, SASEGT. The CDR3 bases are TGTGCCAGCAGTGAAGTTTTCCTGGGACAGGGCGATTCACCCCTCCACTTT. Translation gives CASSEVFLGQGDSPLHF.

The chain couples TRBV3-1 (or the pseudogene TRBV3-2) to TRBJ2-5, with a tentative D call TRBD1 (5 bases). The CDR3 consists of 11 residues. V was cut by 8 bases and J by 7 bases, with 11 bases left in between. The germline V gene has CDR1 LGHDT and CDR2 YNNKEL (reference sequence). The CDR3 nucleotides are TGTGCCAGCTCCCTAGGGGCGACCCAGTACTTC. Protein product: CASSLGATQYF.

The chain has TRBV28 and TRBJ2-7; TRBD2 aligns across 7 bases. This CDR3 region has 17 residues. Germline V gene lookup returns CDR1 MDHEN and CDR2 SYDVKM. J gave up 2 bases and V 2 bases, and 12 bases lay outside the gene matches. DNA for the CDR3: TGTGCCAGCAGTTTAACTCTCCGGGGGGTGGATGCCTACGAGCAGTACTTC. Protein: CASSLTLRGVDAYEQYF.